These T cell receptor beta chains were read from a single sample in a study of CD4 and CD8 cells across lung adenocarcinoma regions. TCRdb re-called the PCR reads with MiXCR, one entry per CDR3 protein. Of 10,000 to 15,000 distinct CDR3 sequences in the sample, about 45% were seen once. Source material: CD8+ T cells from the margin of a lung tumor. Every receptor here comes from a male donor with lung adenocarcinoma. The CD4 and CD8 labels of this study may be unreliable. The CDR3 runs from the conserved cysteine through the conserved F or W. The order of the fields is D gene, V gene, J gene, clone size, CDR3 protein, CDR3 DNA. D genes are given only for firm matches. Clone size is not always given. Where it is, it says once, few, many or a class for expanded clones.

D gene: TRBD1
V gene: TRBV27
J gene: TRBJ2-2
clone size: -
CDR3 protein: CASSSGTGGTGELFF
CDR3 DNA: TGTGCCAGCAGTTCCGGGACAGGGGGCACCGGGGAGCTGTTTTTT

D gene: TRBD2
V gene: TRBV6-1
J gene: TRBJ2-7
clone size: -
CDR3 protein: CASSPLAGGYNEQYF
CDR3 DNA: TGTGCCAGCAGTCCACTAGCGGGAGGGTACAATGAGCAGTACTTC

D gene: -
V gene: TRBV27
J gene: TRBJ2-7
clone size: medium-sized
CDR3 protein: CASSQILPPYEQYF
CDR3 DNA: TGTGCCAGCAGCCAAATCCTGCCCCCCTACGAGCAGTACTTC

D gene: -
V gene: TRBV12-3/TRBV12-4
J gene: TRBJ2-5
clone size: once
CDR3 protein: CASSLAVEETQYF
CDR3 DNA: TGTGCCAGCAGTTTAGCGGTCGAAGAGACCCAGTACTTC

D gene: TRBD2
V gene: TRBV7-9
J gene: TRBJ2-1
clone size: few
CDR3 protein: CASGGGRYNEQFF
CDR3 DNA: TGTGCCAGCGGCGGCGGGAGATACAATGAGCAGTTCTTC

D gene: TRBD2
V gene: TRBV7-2
J gene: TRBJ2-3
clone size: few
CDR3 protein: CASSSAGTSSYTQYF
CDR3 DNA: TGTGCCAGCAGCTCTGCCGGGACTAGCTCTTATACGCAGTATTTT

D gene: TRBD1
V gene: TRBV6-5
J gene: TRBJ2-5
clone size: -
CDR3 protein: CASSYSGQGARVTQYF
CDR3 DNA: TGTGCCAGCAGTTACTCGGGACAGGGGGCGAGGGTGACGCAGTACTTC

D gene: TRBD2
V gene: TRBV7-2
J gene: TRBJ2-1
clone size: -
CDR3 protein: CASSLVLAGGGQETQFF
CDR3 DNA: TGTGCCAGCAGCTTAGTACTAGCGGGGGGAGGCCAAGAGACCCAGTTCTTC

D gene: -
V gene: TRBV15
J gene: TRBJ2-1
clone size: -
CDR3 protein: CATSREFRGTPYNEQFF
CDR3 DNA: TGTGCCACCAGCAGAGAATTCCGAGGTACCCCTTACAATGAGCAGTTCTTC

D gene: -
V gene: TRBV6-1
J gene: TRBJ2-5
clone size: -
CDR3 protein: CASRAGPGGRAKKTQYF
CDR3 DNA: TGTGCCAGCAGAGCGGGCCCCGGGGGCCGTGCCAAAAAGACCCAGTACTTC

D gene: -
V gene: TRBV6-1
J gene: TRBJ2-1
clone size: few
CDR3 protein: CASSGTRGPYEQFF
CDR3 DNA: TGTGCCAGCAGCGGTACTAGAGGACCCTACGAGCAGTTCTTC